This TCR beta chain came from a study of CD8+ T cells in alopecia areata. The study, taken as a whole, reports: Resident alphabeta T cells of normal skin are also sequenced in scalp samples. Possibly because of HLA-related factors, TCR sharing was less clear across patients than in mice.

CDR1 MDHEN and CDR2 SYDVKM come from the germline V gene. The CDR3 consists of 14 residues. Trimming took off 2 bases at V and 3 bases at J, with 10 bases between the two ends. This clone has only a few counts. Its antigen is still unknown. It was cDNA, reverse transcribed from extracted RNA, that served as the sequencing template. Assay: immunoSEQ multiplex PCR; the TCRdb copy retains only in-frame clones and omits some. There are around 80,000 clones in the sample; 45% to 60% occur only once, and around 5% lies in the top ten. The rearrangement uses TRBV28 and TRBJ1-1; D is possibly TRBD1 (5 bases). The clonotype originates from a human donor with alopecia areata. The sequenced material came from NKG2D-high CD8+ T cells sorted from blood. In nucleotides, the CDR3 is TGTGCCAGCAGTTTACTCGACAGCCACACTGAAGCTTTCTTT. As protein: CASSLLDSHTEAFF. The variable domain in full, completed from reference TRBV28 and TRBJ1-1, reads DVKVTQSSRYLVKRTGEKVFLECVQDMDHENMFWYRQDPGLGLRLIYFSYDVKMKEKGDIPEGYSVSREKKERFSLILESASTNQTSMYLCASSLLDSHTEAFFGQGTRLTVV.